This T cell receptor (beta chain) was observed in a study of blood T cell repertoires in COVID-19. Per the original methods: Reference gene primer amplification gave nucleated cell count estimates. TCRdb's table, derived via immunoSEQ multiplex PCR, lists solely in-frame clones and lacks some. V and J calls and clone size are given by that table; D and trimming were obtained from the DNA. The repertoire has roughly 100,000 clones, less than 80% of them found once; the top ten carry 5% to 8%. This CDR3 spans 15 amino acids. Per germline, CDR1 SGHTA and CDR2 FQGNSA. The ends lost 1 base at V and 4 bases at J; junction bases unmatched: 4.

This clonotype was obtained from an elderly man with COVID-19, enrolled during active disease. Sample: peripheral blood. The chain joins TRBV7-2 to TRBJ1-1, with 9 bases matching TRBD1. In DNA, the CDR3 is TGTGCCAGCAGCTTAGAAACAGGGGGCGTCACTGAAGCTTTCTTT. The encoded protein is CASSLETGGVTEAFF.